A selection of T cell receptor beta chains follows, all from one sample in a study of T-cell reconstitution after alpha-beta-depleted transplantation in children. Using its own MiXCR run on the PCR reads, TCRdb lists one record per CDR3 protein. The data show fewer than 400,000 distinct CDR3 sequences, about 20% seen once. This sample comprised PBMCs from the stem cell graft donor, obtained from the stem cell graft. The receptors stem from a human donor who donated a stem cell graft to a child with acute myeloid leukemia. Each CDR3 is given with its conserved first and last residue. Fields, in order: clone size, CDR3 length, V gene, D gene, J gene, CDR3 protein, CDR3 DNA. The D gene is left open where the match is weak. Rows give clone size only sometimes, using once, few, many, or a class for an expanded clone.

clone size: few; CDR3 length: 17; V gene: TRBV4-3; D gene: TRBD1; J gene: TRBJ1-6; CDR3 protein: CASSQDVGGSYNSPLHF; CDR3 DNA: TGCGCCAGCAGCCAAGATGTAGGGGGCTCTTATAATTCACCCCTCCACTTT
clone size: many; CDR3 length: 15; V gene: TRBV20-1; D gene: TRBD1; J gene: TRBJ2-3; CDR3 protein: CSARDLRGRLDTQYF; CDR3 DNA: TGCAGTGCTAGAGATCTGAGGGGGCGGTTGGATACGCAGTATTTT
clone size: -; CDR3 length: 11; V gene: TRBV12-3/TRBV12-4; D gene: -; J gene: TRBJ2-2; CDR3 protein: CASTRTGELFF; CDR3 DNA: TGTGCCAGCACCCGAACCGGGGAGCTGTTTTTT
clone size: -; CDR3 length: 16; V gene: TRBV4-1; D gene: TRBD2; J gene: TRBJ2-1; CDR3 protein: CASSQGEGNPIHEQFF; CDR3 DNA: TGCGCCAGCAGCCAAGGGGAGGGGAACCCTATCCATGAGCAGTTCTTC
clone size: many; CDR3 length: 13; V gene: TRBV24-1; D gene: -; J gene: TRBJ2-1; CDR3 protein: CATSEGQFNEQFF; CDR3 DNA: TGTGCCACCAGTGAAGGGCAGTTCAATGAGCAGTTCTTC
clone size: -; CDR3 length: 14; V gene: TRBV12-3/TRBV12-4; D gene: -; J gene: TRBJ2-3; CDR3 protein: CASSLGPRTDTQYF; CDR3 DNA: TGTGCCAGCAGTTTAGGGCCCCGAACAGATACGCAGTATTTT
clone size: few; CDR3 length: 15; V gene: TRBV12-3/TRBV12-4; D gene: TRBD1; J gene: TRBJ2-7; CDR3 protein: CASSSGQGKYYEQYF; CDR3 DNA: TGTGCCAGCAGTTCCGGACAGGGGAAGTACTACGAGCAGTACTTC
clone size: many; CDR3 length: 15; V gene: TRBV20-1; D gene: -; J gene: TRBJ2-7; CDR3 protein: CSARDATGFSYEQYF; CDR3 DNA: TGCAGTGCTAGAGACGCTACAGGGTTCTCCTACGAGCAGTACTTC
clone size: -; CDR3 length: 14; V gene: TRBV29-1; D gene: -; J gene: TRBJ2-3; CDR3 protein: CSVEAAASTDTQYF; CDR3 DNA: TGCAGCGTTGAAGCAGCGGCTAGCACAGATACGCAGTATTTT
clone size: -; CDR3 length: 15; V gene: TRBV7-9; D gene: TRBD2; J gene: TRBJ2-2; CDR3 protein: CASSLTSGISGELFF; CDR3 DNA: TGTGCCAGCAGCTTAACTAGCGGAATATCCGGGGAGCTGTTTTTT
clone size: -; CDR3 length: 11; V gene: TRBV25-1; D gene: -; J gene: TRBJ2-2; CDR3 protein: CASWVDGELFF; CDR3 DNA: TGTGCCAGTTGGGTAGACGGGGAGCTGTTTTTT
clone size: -; CDR3 length: 15; V gene: TRBV6-5; D gene: -; J gene: TRBJ2-7; CDR3 protein: CASSYSPGVEYEQYF; CDR3 DNA: TGTGCCAGCAGTTACTCACCGGGAGTGGAGTACGAGCAGTACTTC
clone size: -; CDR3 length: 15; V gene: TRBV5-1; D gene: -; J gene: TRBJ1-2; CDR3 protein: CASSGSGTAWDGYTF; CDR3 DNA: TGCGCCAGCAGCGGCTCCGGGACCGCGTGGGATGGCTACACCTTC
clone size: -; CDR3 length: 14; V gene: TRBV27; D gene: -; J gene: TRBJ2-1; CDR3 protein: CASSLFARGGEQFF; CDR3 DNA: TGTGCCAGCAGTTTATTTGCTCGGGGTGGGGAGCAGTTCTTC
clone size: few; CDR3 length: 12; V gene: TRBV5-1; D gene: -; J gene: TRBJ2-1; CDR3 protein: CASSLKPDEQFF; CDR3 DNA: TGCGCCAGCAGCCTCAAGCCTGATGAGCAGTTCTTC
clone size: few; CDR3 length: 13; V gene: TRBV4-3; D gene: -; J gene: TRBJ1-6; CDR3 protein: CASSQVRDSPLHF; CDR3 DNA: TGCGCCAGCAGCCAAGTCAGGGATTCACCCCTCCACTTT
clone size: -; CDR3 length: 14; V gene: TRBV12-3/TRBV12-4; D gene: TRBD2; J gene: TRBJ2-1; CDR3 protein: CASSQDSGGNEQFF; CDR3 DNA: TGTGCCAGCAGTCAGGACTCGGGGGGCAATGAGCAGTTCTTC
clone size: many; CDR3 length: 12; V gene: TRBV10-3; D gene: -; J gene: TRBJ2-1; CDR3 protein: CAISEANNEQFF; CDR3 DNA: TGTGCCATCAGTGAGGCAAACAATGAGCAGTTCTTC
clone size: many; CDR3 length: 12; V gene: TRBV29-1; D gene: -; J gene: TRBJ2-3; CDR3 protein: CSAQPSLDTQYF; CDR3 DNA: TGCAGCGCCCAACCATCCCTGGATACGCAGTATTTT
clone size: few; CDR3 length: 12; V gene: TRBV12-3/TRBV12-4; D gene: -; J gene: TRBJ2-7; CDR3 protein: CASSHRDYEQYF; CDR3 DNA: TGTGCCAGCAGTCACAGGGACTACGAGCAGTACTTC
clone size: many; CDR3 length: 15; V gene: TRBV15; D gene: -; J gene: TRBJ2-3; CDR3 protein: CATSRFVGPTDTQYF; CDR3 DNA: TGTGCCACCAGCAGATTTGTGGGTCCCACAGATACGCAGTATTTT
clone size: few; CDR3 length: 14; V gene: TRBV6-5; D gene: -; J gene: TRBJ2-1; CDR3 protein: CASSYSSGSNEQFF; CDR3 DNA: TGTGCCAGCAGTTACTCCTCGGGGTCCAATGAGCAGTTCTTC
clone size: -; CDR3 length: 13; V gene: TRBV5-1; D gene: -; J gene: TRBJ1-5; CDR3 protein: CASSFAGYQPQHF; CDR3 DNA: TGCGCCAGCAGCTTCGCGGGCTACCAGCCCCAGCATTTT
clone size: few; CDR3 length: 18; V gene: TRBV5-6; D gene: TRBD1; J gene: TRBJ2-3; CDR3 protein: CASSLLGAGQGSTDTQYF; CDR3 DNA: TGTGCCAGCAGCTTGCTTGGCGCGGGACAGGGCAGCACAGATACGCAGTATTTT
clone size: -; CDR3 length: 15; V gene: TRBV11-2; D gene: -; J gene: TRBJ2-1; CDR3 protein: CASSLAGPPYNEQFF; CDR3 DNA: TGTGCCAGCAGCTTAGCGGGACCGCCCTACAATGAGCAGTTCTTC
clone size: few; CDR3 length: 14; V gene: TRBV27; D gene: -; J gene: TRBJ2-2; CDR3 protein: CASSSVEKTGELFF; CDR3 DNA: TGTGCCAGCAGCTCGGTTGAGAAGACCGGGGAGCTGTTTTTT
clone size: many; CDR3 length: 16; V gene: TRBV29-1; D gene: -; J gene: TRBJ2-3; CDR3 protein: CSVGRNLGASTDTQYF; CDR3 DNA: TGCAGCGTTGGACGTAATTTGGGGGCTAGCACAGATACGCAGTATTTT
clone size: -; CDR3 length: 16; V gene: TRBV3-1; D gene: TRBD2; J gene: TRBJ2-1; CDR3 protein: CASSPQAGGTYNEQFF; CDR3 DNA: TGTGCCAGCAGCCCTCAGGCGGGAGGCACCTACAATGAGCAGTTCTTC
clone size: once; CDR3 length: 15; V gene: TRBV19; D gene: -; J gene: TRBJ1-1; CDR3 protein: CASSISRAGRTEAFF; CDR3 DNA: TGTGCCAGTAGTATAAGTCGGGCCGGCAGGACTGAAGCTTTCTTT
clone size: few; CDR3 length: 17; V gene: TRBV24-1; D gene: TRBD1; J gene: TRBJ2-1; CDR3 protein: CATSDWVGQGVIGEQFF; CDR3 DNA: TGTGCCACCAGTGATTGGGTGGGACAGGGGGTAATAGGTGAGCAGTTCTTC
clone size: few; CDR3 length: 17; V gene: TRBV20-1; D gene: TRBD1; J gene: TRBJ2-1; CDR3 protein: CSAHLPWDRGGYNEQFF; CDR3 DNA: TGCAGTGCTCACCTACCTTGGGACAGGGGGGGCTACAATGAGCAGTTCTTC
clone size: -; CDR3 length: 16; V gene: TRBV24-1; D gene: -; J gene: TRBJ2-3; CDR3 protein: CATSDLGWDGTDTQYF; CDR3 DNA: TGTGCCACCAGTGATCTCGGGTGGGACGGCACAGATACGCAGTATTTT
clone size: -; CDR3 length: 18; V gene: TRBV27; D gene: TRBD1; J gene: TRBJ2-7; CDR3 protein: CASSSPIRQGKSSYEQYF; CDR3 DNA: TGTGCCAGCAGTTCCCCCATTCGACAGGGGAAGAGCTCCTACGAGCAGTACTTC
clone size: -; CDR3 length: 12; V gene: TRBV29-1; D gene: TRBD2; J gene: TRBJ2-5; CDR3 protein: CSVLSGEETQYF; CDR3 DNA: TGCAGCGTCCTTAGCGGGGAAGAGACCCAGTACTTC
clone size: many; CDR3 length: 14; V gene: TRBV29-1; D gene: -; J gene: TRBJ2-7; CDR3 protein: CSVAVARGDYEQYF; CDR3 DNA: TGCAGCGTTGCTGTGGCCAGGGGAGACTACGAGCAGTACTTC
clone size: few; CDR3 length: 14; V gene: TRBV7-9; D gene: -; J gene: TRBJ1-1; CDR3 protein: CASSLVRTLTEAFF; CDR3 DNA: TGTGCCAGCAGCTTAGTCCGGACTCTCACTGAAGCTTTCTTT
clone size: many; CDR3 length: 13; V gene: TRBV28; D gene: -; J gene: TRBJ2-7; CDR3 protein: CASSFLGRYEQYF; CDR3 DNA: TGTGCCAGCAGTTTTCTAGGACGGTACGAGCAGTACTTC
clone size: many; CDR3 length: 17; V gene: TRBV5-1; D gene: TRBD1; J gene: TRBJ1-1; CDR3 protein: CASSLGPRDRTNTEAFF; CDR3 DNA: TGCGCCAGCAGCTTGGGCCCCCGGGACAGGACCAACACTGAAGCTTTCTTT
clone size: -; CDR3 length: 16; V gene: TRBV5-4; D gene: -; J gene: TRBJ2-4; CDR3 protein: CASSLGYQLAKNIQYF; CDR3 DNA: TGTGCCAGCAGCTTGGGCTACCAACTAGCCAAAAACATTCAGTACTTC
clone size: few; CDR3 length: 14; V gene: TRBV29-1; D gene: -; J gene: TRBJ1-1; CDR3 protein: CSVAPPTGNTEAFF; CDR3 DNA: TGCAGCGTCGCTCCTCCGACAGGGAACACTGAAGCTTTCTTT
clone size: many; CDR3 length: 13; V gene: TRBV15; D gene: TRBD2; J gene: TRBJ2-5; CDR3 protein: CATSRDGGRTQYF; CDR3 DNA: TGTGCCACCAGCAGAGATGGCGGGAGGACCCAGTACTTC
clone size: many; CDR3 length: 16; V gene: TRBV20-1; D gene: TRBD2; J gene: TRBJ2-1; CDR3 protein: CSARDAIEGRGNEQFF; CDR3 DNA: TGCAGTGCTAGAGATGCAATTGAGGGGAGGGGCAATGAGCAGTTCTTC
clone size: few; CDR3 length: 16; V gene: TRBV18; D gene: TRBD1; J gene: TRBJ2-3; CDR3 protein: CASSPPGTGIADTQYF; CDR3 DNA: TGTGCCAGCTCACCGCCGGGGACAGGGATCGCAGATACGCAGTATTTT
clone size: few; CDR3 length: 13; V gene: TRBV6-1; D gene: -; J gene: TRBJ1-5; CDR3 protein: CASSKGGGQPQHF; CDR3 DNA: TGTGCCAGCAGCAAGGGGGGGGGACAGCCCCAGCATTTT
clone size: few; CDR3 length: 15; V gene: TRBV7-2; D gene: -; J gene: TRBJ1-5; CDR3 protein: CASSLGDSPHQPQHF; CDR3 DNA: TGTGCCAGCAGCTTAGGAGACAGCCCTCATCAGCCCCAGCATTTT
clone size: few; CDR3 length: 12; V gene: TRBV11-2; D gene: -; J gene: TRBJ1-2; CDR3 protein: CASSQTDFGYTF; CDR3 DNA: TGTGCCAGCAGCCAAACGGACTTTGGCTACACCTTC
clone size: -; CDR3 length: 16; V gene: TRBV10-1; D gene: -; J gene: TRBJ2-7; CDR3 protein: CASSESLGEREYEQYF; CDR3 DNA: TGCGCCAGCAGTGAGTCGTTGGGGGAAAGGGAGTACGAGCAGTACTTC
clone size: -; CDR3 length: 16; V gene: TRBV20-1; D gene: TRBD2; J gene: TRBJ2-7; CDR3 protein: CSARDREREWGYEQYF; CDR3 DNA: TGCAGTGCTAGAGATCGTGAGCGGGAGTGGGGCTACGAGCAGTACTTC
clone size: -; CDR3 length: 14; V gene: TRBV20-1; D gene: TRBD2; J gene: TRBJ2-3; CDR3 protein: CSAYGLAAEDTQYF; CDR3 DNA: TGCAGTGCATACGGACTAGCGGCCGAGGATACGCAGTATTTT